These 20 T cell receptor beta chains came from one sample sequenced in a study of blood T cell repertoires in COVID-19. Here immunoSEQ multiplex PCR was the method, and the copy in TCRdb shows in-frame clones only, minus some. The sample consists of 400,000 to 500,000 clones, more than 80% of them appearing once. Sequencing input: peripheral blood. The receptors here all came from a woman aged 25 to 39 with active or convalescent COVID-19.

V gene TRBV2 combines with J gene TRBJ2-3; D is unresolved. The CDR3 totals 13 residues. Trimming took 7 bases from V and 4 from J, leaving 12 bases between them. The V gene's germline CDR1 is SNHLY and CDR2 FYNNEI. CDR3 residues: CASIPALADTQYF. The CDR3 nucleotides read TGTGCCAGCATCCCAGCCCTAGCAGATACGCAGTATTTT.

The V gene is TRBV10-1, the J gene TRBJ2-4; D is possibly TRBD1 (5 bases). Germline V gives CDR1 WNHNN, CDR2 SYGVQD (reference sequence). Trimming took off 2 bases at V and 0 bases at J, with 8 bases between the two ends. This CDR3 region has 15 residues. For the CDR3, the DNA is TGCGCCAGCAGTGAGACAGGTCTAGCCAAAAACATTCAGTACTTC. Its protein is CASSETGLAKNIQYF.

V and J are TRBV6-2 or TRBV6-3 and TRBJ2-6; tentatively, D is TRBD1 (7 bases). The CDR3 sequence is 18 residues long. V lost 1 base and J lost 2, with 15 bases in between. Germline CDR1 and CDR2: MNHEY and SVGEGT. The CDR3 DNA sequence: TGTGCCAGCAGTTACTTGAACAGGGGACTGGCTGGGGCCAACGTCCTGACTTTC. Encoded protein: CASSYLNRGLAGANVLTF.

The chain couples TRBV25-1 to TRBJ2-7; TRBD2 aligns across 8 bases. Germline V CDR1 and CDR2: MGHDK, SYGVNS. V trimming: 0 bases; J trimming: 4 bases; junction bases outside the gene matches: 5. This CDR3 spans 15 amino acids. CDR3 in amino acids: CASSEYRGGHYEQYF. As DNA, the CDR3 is TGTGCCAGCAGTGAATATCGCGGGGGGCATTACGAGCAGTACTTC.

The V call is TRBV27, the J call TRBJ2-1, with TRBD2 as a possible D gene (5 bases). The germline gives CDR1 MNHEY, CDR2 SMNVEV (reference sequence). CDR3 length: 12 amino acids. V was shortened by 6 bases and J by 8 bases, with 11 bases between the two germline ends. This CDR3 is CASSLEGDEQFF. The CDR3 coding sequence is TGTGCCAGCAGCTTAGAGGGTGATGAGCAGTTCTTC.

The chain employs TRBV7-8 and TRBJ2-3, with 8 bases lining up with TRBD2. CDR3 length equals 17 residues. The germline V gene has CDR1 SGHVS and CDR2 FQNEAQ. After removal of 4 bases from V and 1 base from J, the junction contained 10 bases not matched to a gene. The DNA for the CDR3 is TGTGCCAGCAGCTGGACCCCCCTGCGGGGGGGCACAGATACGCAGTATTTT. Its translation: CASSWTPLRGGTDTQYF.

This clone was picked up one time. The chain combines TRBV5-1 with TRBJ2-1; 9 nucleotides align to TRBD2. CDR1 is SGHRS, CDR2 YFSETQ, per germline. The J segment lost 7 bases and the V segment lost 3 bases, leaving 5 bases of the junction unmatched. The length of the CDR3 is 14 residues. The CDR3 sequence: CASSWASGENEQFF. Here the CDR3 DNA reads TGCGCCAGCAGCTGGGCTAGCGGGGAGAATGAGCAGTTCTTC.

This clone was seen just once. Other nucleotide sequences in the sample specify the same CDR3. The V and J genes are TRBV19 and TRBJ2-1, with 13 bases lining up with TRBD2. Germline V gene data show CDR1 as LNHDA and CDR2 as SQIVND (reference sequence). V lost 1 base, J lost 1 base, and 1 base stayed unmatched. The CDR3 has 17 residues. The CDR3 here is CASSIGTSGGSYNEQFF. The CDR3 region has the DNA TGTGCCAGTAGTATAGGGACTAGCGGGGGTTCCTACAATGAGCAGTTCTTC.

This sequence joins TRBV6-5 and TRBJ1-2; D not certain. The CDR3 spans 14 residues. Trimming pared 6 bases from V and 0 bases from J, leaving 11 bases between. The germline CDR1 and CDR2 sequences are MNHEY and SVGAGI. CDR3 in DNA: TGTGCCAGCAGGAGACCGGGAGCTAACTATGGCTACACCTTC. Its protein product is CASRRPGANYGYTF.

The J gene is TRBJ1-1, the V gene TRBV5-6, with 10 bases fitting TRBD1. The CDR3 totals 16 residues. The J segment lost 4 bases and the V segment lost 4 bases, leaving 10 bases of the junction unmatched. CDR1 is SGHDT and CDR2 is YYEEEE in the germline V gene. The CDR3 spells CASSGRDRGRGTEAFF. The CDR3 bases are TGTGCCAGCAGCGGCCGGGACAGGGGAAGGGGCACTGAAGCTTTCTTT.

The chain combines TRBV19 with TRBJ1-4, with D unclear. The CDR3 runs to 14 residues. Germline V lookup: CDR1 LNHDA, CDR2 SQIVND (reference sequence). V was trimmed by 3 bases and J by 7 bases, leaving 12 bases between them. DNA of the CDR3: TGTGCCAGTAGTATCTCCCCGATCAGTGAAAAACTGTTTTTT. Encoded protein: CASSISPISEKLFF.

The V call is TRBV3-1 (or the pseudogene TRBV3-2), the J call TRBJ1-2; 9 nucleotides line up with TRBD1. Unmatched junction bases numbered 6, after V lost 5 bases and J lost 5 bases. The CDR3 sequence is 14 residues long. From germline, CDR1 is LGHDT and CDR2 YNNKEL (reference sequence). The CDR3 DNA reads TGTGCCAGCAGCAGCCAGACAGGGGGGTATGGCTACACCTTC. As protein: CASSSQTGGYGYTF.

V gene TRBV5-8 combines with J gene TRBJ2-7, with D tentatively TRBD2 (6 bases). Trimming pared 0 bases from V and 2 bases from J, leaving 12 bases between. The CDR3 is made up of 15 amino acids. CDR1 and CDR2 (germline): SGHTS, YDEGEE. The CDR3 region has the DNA TGTGCCAGCAGCTTGGAAGGAGGGCGGACCTACGAGCAGTACTTC. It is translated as CASSLEGGRTYEQYF.

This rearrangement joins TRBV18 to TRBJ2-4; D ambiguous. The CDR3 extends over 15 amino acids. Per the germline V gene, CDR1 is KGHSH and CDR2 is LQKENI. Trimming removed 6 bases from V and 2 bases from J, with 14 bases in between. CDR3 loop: CASSQGASPKNIQYF. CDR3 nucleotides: TGTGCCAGCTCCCAAGGAGCAAGTCCCAAAAACATTCAGTACTTC.

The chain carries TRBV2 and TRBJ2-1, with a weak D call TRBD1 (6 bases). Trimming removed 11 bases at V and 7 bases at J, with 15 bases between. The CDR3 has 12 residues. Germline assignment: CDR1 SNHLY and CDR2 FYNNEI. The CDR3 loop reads CAFQMGTNEQFF. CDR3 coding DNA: TGTGCCTTCCAAATGGGGACAAATGAGCAGTTCTTC.

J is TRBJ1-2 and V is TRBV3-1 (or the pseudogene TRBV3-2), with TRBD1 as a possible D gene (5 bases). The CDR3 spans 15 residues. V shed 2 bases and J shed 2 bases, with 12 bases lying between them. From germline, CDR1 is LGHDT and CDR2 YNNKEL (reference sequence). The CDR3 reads CASSQSGGENYGYTF. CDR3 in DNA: TGTGCCAGCAGCCAAAGTGGAGGGGAAAACTATGGCTACACCTTC.

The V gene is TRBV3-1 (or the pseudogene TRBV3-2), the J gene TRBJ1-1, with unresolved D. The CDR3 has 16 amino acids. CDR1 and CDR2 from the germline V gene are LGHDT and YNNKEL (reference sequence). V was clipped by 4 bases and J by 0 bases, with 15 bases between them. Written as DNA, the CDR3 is TGTGCCAGCAGCCCAGGTGGCAGTTACATGAACACTGAAGCTTTCTTT. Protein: CASSPGGSYMNTEAFF.

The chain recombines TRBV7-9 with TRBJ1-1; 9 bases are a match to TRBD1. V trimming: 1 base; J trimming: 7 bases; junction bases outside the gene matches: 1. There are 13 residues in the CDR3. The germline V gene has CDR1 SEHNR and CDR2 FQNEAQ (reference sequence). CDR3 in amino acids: CASSLGGQGEAFF. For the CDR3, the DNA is TGTGCCAGCAGCTTAGGGGGACAGGGTGAAGCTTTCTTT.

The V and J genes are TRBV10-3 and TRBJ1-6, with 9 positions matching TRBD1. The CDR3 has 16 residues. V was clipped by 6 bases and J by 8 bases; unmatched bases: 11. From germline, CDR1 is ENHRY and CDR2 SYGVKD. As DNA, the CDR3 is TGTGCCATCAGCGAGGCCCCGGGACAGGGCTATTCACCCCTCCACTTT. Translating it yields CAISEAPGQGYSPLHF.

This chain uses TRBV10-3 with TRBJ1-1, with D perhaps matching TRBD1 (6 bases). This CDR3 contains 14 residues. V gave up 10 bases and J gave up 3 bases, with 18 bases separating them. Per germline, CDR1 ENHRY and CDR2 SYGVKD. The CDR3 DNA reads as TGTGCCACCTCTCGGGACATTCCGGACACTGAAGCTTTCTTT. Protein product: CATSRDIPDTEAFF.